This T cell receptor beta chain was captured in a study of molecular identifiers for immune sequencing clone quantification. The CDR3 covers 15 residues. Remarks on this clonotype: Given a much more abundant clone one base away, this may be a read error.

The bulk TCR libraries were made with methods described before and with listed TCR primers. TCRdb used MiXCR to reprocess the PCR reads, holding one entry per CDR3 protein. The repertoire holds about half a million distinct CDR3 sequences, with around 23% as singletons. The rearrangement uses TRBV12-3 or TRBV12-4 and TRBJ2-5; TRBD2 agrees at 9 bases. The sequence derives from a human donor in good health. Some libraries in this study had Jurkat cell RNA spiked in. The sample was naive CD8+ T cells from blood, with Jurkat cell RNA spiked in. Indicated subset: FACS-sorted CD8+CD4-CCR7+CD45RA+ naive T cells. This chain's CDR3 is CASGLRREGQETQYF. CDR3 DNA: TGTGCCAGCGGTTTAAGGCGGGAGGGGCAAGAGACCCAGTACTTC.